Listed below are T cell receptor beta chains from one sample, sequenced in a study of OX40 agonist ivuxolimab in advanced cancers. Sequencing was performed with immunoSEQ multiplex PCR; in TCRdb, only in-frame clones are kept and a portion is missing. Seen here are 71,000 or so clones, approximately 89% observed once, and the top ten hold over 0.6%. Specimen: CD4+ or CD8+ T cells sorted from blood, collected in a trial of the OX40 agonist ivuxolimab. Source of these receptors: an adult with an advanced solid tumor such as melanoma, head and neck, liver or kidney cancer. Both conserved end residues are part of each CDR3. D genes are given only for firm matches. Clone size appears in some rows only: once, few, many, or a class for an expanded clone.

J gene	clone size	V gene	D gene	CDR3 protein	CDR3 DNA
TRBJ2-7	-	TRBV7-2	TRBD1	CASSSGQIYEQYF	TGTGCCAGCAGCTCGGGACAGATCTACGAGCAGTACTTC
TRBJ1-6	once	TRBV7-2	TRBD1	CASSSWTGRKNSPLHF	TGTGCCAGCAGCTCTTGGACAGGGCGAAAGAATTCACCCCTCCACTTT
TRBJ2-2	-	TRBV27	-	CASRVAAVGSGELFF	TGTGCCAGCAGGGTGGCGGCTGTGGGAAGCGGGGAGCTGTTTTTT
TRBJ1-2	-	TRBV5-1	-	CASSFDTSYGYTF	TGCGCCAGCAGCTTCGACACCTCCTATGGCTACACCTTC
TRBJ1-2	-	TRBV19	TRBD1	CASSTNRGLLGGYTF	TGTGCCAGTAGTACCAACAGGGGGCTACTCGGTGGCTACACCTTC
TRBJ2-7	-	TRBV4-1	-	CASSFAPGSTYEQYF	TGCGCCAGCAGCTTCGCCCCCGGGAGTACCTACGAGCAGTACTTC
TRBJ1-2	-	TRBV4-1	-	CASSQEARNYGYTF	TGCGCCAGCAGCCAAGAGGCCAGAAACTATGGCTACACCTTC
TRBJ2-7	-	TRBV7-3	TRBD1	CASSPIRGNEQYF	TGTGCCAGCAGCCCCATCAGGGGGAACGAGCAGTACTTC
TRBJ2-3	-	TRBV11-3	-	CASSLTRTDTQYF	TGTGCCAGCAGCTTAACACGCACAGATACGCAGTATTTT
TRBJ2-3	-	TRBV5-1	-	CASSPGTSPGDTQYF	TGCGCCAGCAGCCCAGGGACCTCTCCTGGGGATACGCAGTATTTT
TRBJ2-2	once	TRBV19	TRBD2	CASSPSGEGSGELFF	TGTGCCAGTAGTCCTAGCGGGGAGGGCTCCGGGGAGCTGTTTTTT
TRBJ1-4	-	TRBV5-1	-	CASSLDPATNEKLFF	TGCGCCAGCAGCTTGGACCCCGCAACTAATGAAAAACTGTTTTTT
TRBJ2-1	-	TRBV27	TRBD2	CASSLPHTSGRNEQFF	TGTGCCAGCAGTCTGCCCCATACTAGCGGGAGGAACGAGCAGTTCTTC
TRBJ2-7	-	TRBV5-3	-	CARSRTLADKGYEQYF	TGTGCCAGAAGCCGAACCTTAGCAGACAAGGGCTACGAGCAGTACTTC
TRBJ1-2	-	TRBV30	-	CALYGATYGYTF	TGTGCCTTGTACGGGGCCACGTATGGCTACACCTTC
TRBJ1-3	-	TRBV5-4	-	CASSYTGLVSGNTIYF	TGTGCCAGCAGTTATACCGGGTTGGTGTCGGGAAACACCATATATTTT
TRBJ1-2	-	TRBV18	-	CASSPEGRVGYTF	TGTGCCAGCTCACCAGAGGGTCGAGTGGGCTACACCTTC
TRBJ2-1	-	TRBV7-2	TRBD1	CASSSRTGGNYNEQFF	TGTGCCAGCAGCTCCCGGACAGGGGGCAACTACAATGAGCAGTTCTTC
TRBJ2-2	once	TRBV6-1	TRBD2	CASSVRTSGSNTGELFF	TGTGCCAGCAGTGTCCGGACTAGCGGGAGCAACACCGGGGAGCTGTTTTTT
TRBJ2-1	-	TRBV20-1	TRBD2	CSARDWGGQFF	TGCAGTGCTAGAGATTGGGGGGGACAGTTCTTC
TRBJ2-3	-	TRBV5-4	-	CASSSTGGVDTQYF	TGTGCCAGCAGTTCGACAGGAGGAGTAGATACGCAGTATTTT
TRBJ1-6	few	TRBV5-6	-	CASKGFDSPLHF	TGTGCCAGCAAAGGTTTTGATTCACCCCTCCACTTT
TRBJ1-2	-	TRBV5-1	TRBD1	CASSLAGDGQGARGYGYTF	TGCGCCAGCAGCTTGGCCGGTGATGGACAGGGGGCGCGGGGCTATGGCTACACCTTC
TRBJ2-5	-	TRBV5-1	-	CASSLRETQYF	TGCGCCAGCAGCTTAAGGGAGACCCAGTACTTC
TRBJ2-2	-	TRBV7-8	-	CASSLARAGELFF	TGTGCCAGCAGCCTTGCTAGGGCCGGGGAGCTGTTTTTT
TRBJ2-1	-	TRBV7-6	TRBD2	CASSLRAASGGFYNEQFF	TGTGCCAGCAGCTTAAGGGCGGCTAGCGGGGGGTTCTACAATGAGCAGTTCTTC
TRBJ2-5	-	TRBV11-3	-	CASSLRLQETQYF	TGTGCCAGCAGCTTACGACTCCAAGAGACCCAGTACTTC
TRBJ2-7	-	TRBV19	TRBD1	CASSHNPGQGLYEQYF	TGTGCCAGTAGTCATAACCCGGGACAGGGGCTTTACGAGCAGTACTTC
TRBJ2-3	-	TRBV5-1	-	CASSRTDTQYF	TGCGCCAGCAGCCGCACAGATACGCAGTATTTT
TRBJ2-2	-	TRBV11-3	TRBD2	CASSLTWGLARNGTGELFF	TGTGCCAGCAGCTTAACTTGGGGACTAGCTAGAAACGGCACCGGGGAGCTGTTTTTT
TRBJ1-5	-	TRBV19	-	CASSTGVGVGANQPQHF	TGTGCCAGTAGTACCGGGGTCGGGGTTGGCGCCAATCAGCCCCAGCATTTT
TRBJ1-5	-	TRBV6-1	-	CASSDIGQPQHF	TGTGCCAGCAGTGATATAGGTCAGCCCCAGCATTTT
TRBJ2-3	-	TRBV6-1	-	CASSDYTGPDTQYF	TGTGCCAGCAGTGATTACACAGGCCCAGATACGCAGTATTTT
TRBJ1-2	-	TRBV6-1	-	CASSSTYGYTF	TGTGCCAGCAGCTCCACCTATGGCTACACCTTC
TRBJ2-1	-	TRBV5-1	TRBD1	CASWDGTGVGNEQFF	TGCGCCAGCTGGGACGGGACAGGGGTTGGTAATGAGCAGTTCTTC
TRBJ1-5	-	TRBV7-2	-	CASSLGGKSNQPQHF	TGTGCCAGCAGCTTAGGGGGTAAGAGCAATCAGCCCCAGCATTTT
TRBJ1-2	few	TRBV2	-	CARGTGRGDGYTF	TGTGCCAGGGGAACCGGACGGGGCGATGGCTACACCTTC
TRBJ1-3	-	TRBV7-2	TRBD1	CASSLVGGQIYGNTIYF	TGTGCCAGCAGCTTAGTAGGGGGACAGATATATGGAAACACCATATATTTT
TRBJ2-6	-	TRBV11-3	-	CASSLGRASGANVLTF	TGTGCCAGCAGCTTAGGGAGGGCCTCTGGGGCCAACGTCCTGACTTTC
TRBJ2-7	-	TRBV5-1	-	CASSLDKPYEQYF	TGCGCCAGCAGCTTGGACAAGCCCTACGAGCAGTACTTC
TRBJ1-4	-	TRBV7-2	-	CASSLTGSLNEKLFF	TGTGCCAGCAGCCTTACCGGGTCCCTTAATGAAAAACTGTTTTTT
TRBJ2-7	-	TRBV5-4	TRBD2	CASSFGGAGGYEQYF	TGTGCCAGCAGCTTCGGGGGGGCTGGCGGTTACGAGCAGTACTTC
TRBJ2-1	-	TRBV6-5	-	CASSYSFGEQFF	TGTGCCAGCAGTTATTCGTTTGGTGAGCAGTTCTTC
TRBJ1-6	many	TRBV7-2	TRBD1	CASSLQGPHSPLHF	TGTGCCAGCAGCCTACAGGGGCCTCATTCACCCCTCCACTTT
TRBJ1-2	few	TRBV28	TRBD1	CASSGGQGAGGYTF	TGTGCCAGCAGTGGCGGACAGGGGGCGGGGGGCTACACCTTC
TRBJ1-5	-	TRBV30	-	CAWSVLEGLQPQHF	TGTGCCTGGAGTGTACTAGAGGGGTTGCAGCCCCAGCATTTT
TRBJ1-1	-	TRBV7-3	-	CASSSLGLTEAFF	TGTGCCAGCAGCTCACTAGGGCTCACTGAAGCTTTCTTT
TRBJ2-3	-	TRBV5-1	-	CASSLEGTDTQYF	TGCGCCAGCAGCTTGGAGGGGACAGATACGCAGTATTTT
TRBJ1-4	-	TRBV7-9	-	CASSPQSAGGNEKLFF	TGTGCCAGCAGCCCTCAATCGGCGGGGGGAAATGAAAAACTGTTTTTT
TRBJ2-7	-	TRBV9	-	CASARGGGPYEQYF	TGTGCCAGCGCCCGTGGGGGGGGGCCATACGAGCAGTACTTC